This T cell receptor (beta chain) was documented in a study of blood T cell repertoires in COVID-19. The table came from immunoSEQ multiplex PCR; TCRdb's copy has only in-frame clones and leaves some out. Seen here are about 130,000 clones, about 86% observed once, and the top ten hold more than 2%. There are a few counts of this clone. The clonotype was recovered from a man between 35 and 55 years old with acute COVID-19. Sequenced material: PBMCs or T cells enriched from blood (not recorded which).

The CDR3: CASSLVGRGTEAFF. DNA for the CDR3: TGCGCCAGCAGCTTGGTTGGGAGAGGGACTGAAGCTTTCTTT. The V gene is TRBV5-1, the J gene TRBJ1-1; D call uncertain. Germline lookup yields CDR1 SGHRS and CDR2 YFSETQ. There are 14 residues in the CDR3. V lost 0 bases, J lost 5 bases, and 11 bases lay in between.